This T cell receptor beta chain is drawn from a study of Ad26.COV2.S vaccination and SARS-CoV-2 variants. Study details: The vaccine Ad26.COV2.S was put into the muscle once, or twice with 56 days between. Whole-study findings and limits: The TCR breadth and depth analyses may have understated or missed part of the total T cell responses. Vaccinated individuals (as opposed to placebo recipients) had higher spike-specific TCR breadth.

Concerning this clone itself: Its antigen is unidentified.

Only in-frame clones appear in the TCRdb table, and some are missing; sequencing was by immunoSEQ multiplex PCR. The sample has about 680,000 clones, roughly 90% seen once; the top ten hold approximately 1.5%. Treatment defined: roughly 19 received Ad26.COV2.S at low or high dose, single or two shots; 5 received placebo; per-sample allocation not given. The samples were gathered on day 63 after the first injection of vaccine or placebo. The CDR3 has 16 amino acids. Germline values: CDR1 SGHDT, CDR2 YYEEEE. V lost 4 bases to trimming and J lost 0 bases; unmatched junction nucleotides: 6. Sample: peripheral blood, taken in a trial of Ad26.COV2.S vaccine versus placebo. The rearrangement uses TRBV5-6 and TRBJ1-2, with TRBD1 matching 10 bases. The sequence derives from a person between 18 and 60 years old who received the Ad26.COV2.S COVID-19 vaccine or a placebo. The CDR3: CASSMDRGGSNYGYTF. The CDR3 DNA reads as TGTGCCAGCAGCATGGACAGGGGGGGCTCTAACTATGGCTACACCTTC.